The 17 T cell receptor beta chains reported below all come from one sample, sequenced in a study of glioma-infiltrating T cells. The iRepertoire nested amplicon-rescue multiplex PCR amplified TCR alpha and beta CDR3s from RNA. In TCRdb, the multiplex PCR reads were re-called with MiXCR into one record per CDR3 protein. Of some 130,000 distinct CDR3 sequences in the sample, 24% were seen once. Material: glioma tissue, nonneoplastic brain tissue, or PBMCs (not recorded which). These receptors were collected from a human donor with low-grade glioma or glioblastoma, undergoing nonglioma brain surgery, or in good health (not recorded which).

The genes are TRBV20-1 and TRBJ2-5; D is ambiguous. The CDR3 spans 13 residues. Germline V gene sequence: CDR1 DFQATT, CDR2 SNEGSKA (reference sequence). V was cut by 6 bases and J by 0 bases, with 11 bases left in between. The CDR3 DNA reads TGCAGTGCCCAACTAAAGCACCAAGAGACCCAGTACTTC. It yields the protein CSAQLKHQETQYF.

A word on this clonotype: Just one base apart from a much larger clone, this may be a read error. The chain recombines TRBV6-1 with TRBJ2-1, with 13 bases fitting TRBD2. Germline-derived CDR1 and CDR2 are MNHNS and SASEGT. The CDR3 sequence is 18 residues long. In nucleotides, the CDR3 is TGTGCCAGCAGACCCGGGACTAGCGGGGAACTGCGTTACAATGAGCAGTCCTTC. It yields the protein CASRPGTSGELRYNEQSF.

At least ten counts were recorded for this clonotype. DNA of the CDR3: TGTGCCAGCAGTTCCCGGACAGGGACTAACTATGGCTACACCTTC. This sequence encodes CASSSRTGTNYGYTF. The J gene is TRBJ1-2, the V gene TRBV27, with 8 bases that match TRBD1. Trimming cost V 4 bases and J 0 bases; bases outside gene matches: 4. Germline V gene lookup returns CDR1 MNHEY and CDR2 SMNVEV (reference sequence). The CDR3 totals 15 residues.

The chain joins TRBV4-1 to TRBJ1-2; D call uncertain. V dropped 4 bases and J dropped 2 bases, with 14 bases sitting between them. The CDR3 is 15 amino acids. Germline values: CDR1 MGHRA, CDR2 YSYEKL. CDR3 coding DNA: TGCGCCAGCAGCCTCCCGGGAGGTGGGAACTATGGCTACACCTTC. Its translation is CASSLPGGGNYGYTF.

This clonotype was detected only a few times. V and J are TRBV7-2 and TRBJ1-5; TRBD1 matches at 10 bases. CDR3 length: 17 residues. V gave up 1 base and J gave up 2 bases; unmatched junction bases: 5. Per the germline V gene, CDR1 is SGHTA and CDR2 is FQGNSA. CDR3 nucleotide sequence: TGTGCCAGCAGCTTAGTAGGGGGGACAGGGGGCAATCAGCCCCAGCATTTT. Amino acids: CASSLVGGTGGNQPQHF. Full variable domain (missing parts from reference TRBV7-2 and TRBJ1-5): GAGVSQSPSNKVTEKGKDVELRCDPISGHTALYWYRQSLGQGLEFLIYFQGNSAPDKSGLPSDRFSAERTGGSVSTLTIQRTQQEDSAVYLCASSLVGGTGGNQPQHFGDGTRLSIL.

The chain carries TRBV3-1 and TRBJ2-5, with a possible D match to TRBD2 (6 bases). The CDR3 sequence is 13 residues long. Germline values: CDR1 LGHDT, CDR2 YNNKEL (reference sequence). V lost 2 bases, J lost 5 bases, and 9 bases lay in between. CDR3: CASSQWSGETQYF. For the CDR3, the DNA is TGTGCCAGCAGCCAATGGAGCGGGGAGACCCAGTACTTC.

The sample holds a few counts of this clonotype. This sequence joins TRBV20-1 and TRBJ2-3, with 8 bases matching TRBD2. Germline V lookup: CDR1 DFQATT, CDR2 SNEGSKA (reference sequence). J lost 14 bases, V lost 0 bases, and 16 bases had no gene match. This CDR3 spans 15 amino acids. The chain's CDR3 is CSAREASGGHSQLYF. Written as DNA, the CDR3 is TGCAGTGCTAGAGAAGCCAGCGGGGGCCACTCTCAGTTGTATTTT.

This clonotype was observed a handful of times. The chain joins TRBV6-4 to TRBJ2-5, with a tentative D call TRBD2 (7 bases). V dropped 3 bases and J dropped 7 bases, with 12 bases sitting between them. The CDR3 has 13 residues. Germline lookup yields CDR1 MRHNA and CDR2 SNTAGT. The CDR3 coding sequence is TGTGCCAGCAGTGAAACCCGGGGGGCGACCCAGTACTTC. Translated, it gives CASSETRGATQYF.

This clonotype was observed many times. The chain's CDR3 is CASSLSDAMTGNEQYV. CDR3 nucleotide sequence: TGTGCCAGCAGTTTATCGGACGCGATGACGGGGAACGAGCAGTACGTC. This chain links TRBV27 with TRBJ2-7; D is perhaps TRBD2 (5 bases). The V end lost 0 bases, the J end lost 5 bases, and 17 bases lay between the germline ends. Germline-derived CDR1 and CDR2 are MNHEY and SMNVEV (reference sequence). This CDR3 has 16 amino acids.

For this clonotype: A much larger clone differs by one base, so this may be a read error. The rearrangement joins TRBV14 to TRBJ1-1; D unclear. This CDR3 has 13 amino acids. Trimming removed 6 bases at V and 4 bases at J, with 12 bases between. The germline CDR1 and CDR2 sequences are SGHDN and FVKESK. CDR3 nucleotide sequence: TGTGCCAGCAGTCAACGACTGAGCACTGAAGCTTTCTTT. This sequence encodes CASSQRLSTEAFF.

This sequence joins TRBV11-2 and TRBJ2-7; 13 bases are a match to TRBD2. The CDR3 covers 15 residues. The trim removed 4 bases at V and 3 bases at J, leaving 3 bases unmatched. Germline V gene data show CDR1 as SGHAT and CDR2 as FQNNGV. For the CDR3, the DNA is TGTGCCAGCAGCTCGGGACTAGCGGGGATCTACGAGCAGTACGTC. Encoded protein: CASSSGLAGIYEQYV.

V and J are TRBV29-1 and TRBJ1-5; D perhaps matches TRBD1 (5 bases). Trimming stripped 4 bases from V and 0 bases from J, with 7 bases between. CDR1 and CDR2 from the germline V gene are SQVTM and ANQGSEA. The CDR3 sequence is 13 residues long. The CDR3 region has the DNA TGCAGCGTTGGGAGGGGTAGCAATCAGCCCCAGCATTTT. Translation gives CSVGRGSNQPQHF.

This clonotype showed up many times. The J gene is TRBJ2-7, the V gene TRBV6-1, with 12 bases fitting TRBD2. This CDR3 region has 19 residues. The germline V gene encodes CDR1 MNHNS and CDR2 SASEGT. V was pared by 2 bases and J by 0 bases, with 11 bases of the junction left unmatched. This CDR3 reads CASSETGLAGYTGSYEQYV. The CDR3 nucleotides are TGTGCCAGCAGTGAAACAGGACTAGCGGGGTACACCGGCTCCTACGAGCAGTACGTC.

V gene TRBV3-1 combines with J gene TRBJ2-7, with D unclear. Germline V gene sequence: CDR1 LGHDT, CDR2 YNNKEL (reference sequence). The CDR3 has 12 amino acids. The CDR3 nucleotides read TGTGCCAGCAGGGAACTGAGCTACGGGCAGTACGTC. This gives the protein CASRELSYGQYV.

At least ten counts were recorded for this clonotype. CDR3 bases: TGTGCCAGCAGTAGGACAGGGCGGGATGGCTACACCTTC. The encoded protein is CASSRTGRDGYTF. The rearrangement links TRBV27 to TRBJ1-2; 8 positions agree with TRBD1. This CDR3 contains 13 residues. The V and J ends lost 5 bases and 6 bases, in that order; junction bases with no gene match: 5. Per germline, CDR1 MNHEY and CDR2 SMNVEV (reference sequence).

J is TRBJ1-1 and V is TRBV29-1; D remains unclear. Germline V lookup: CDR1 SQVTM, CDR2 ANQGSEA. This CDR3 region has 12 residues. For the CDR3, the DNA is TGCATCATCCGCGAGGGGAACACTGAAGCTTTCTTT. It codes for CIIREGNTEAFF.

This clonotype was recorded many times. The chain has TRBV20-1 and TRBJ2-3; no firm D call. CDR1 and CDR2 (germline): DFQATT, SNEGSKA (reference sequence). V was clipped by 3 bases and J by 6 bases, with 13 bases between them. This CDR3 has 13 residues. Written as DNA, the CDR3 is TGCAGTGCTAGGGCTACTCACTCCGATACGCAGTATTTT. Protein product: CSARATHSDTQYF.